This T cell receptor (beta chain) is drawn from a study of CXCR3-negative and CXCR3-positive naive CD8 T cells. Study-level findings and limits: Comparably high diversity was seen in both naive subsets, and much lower diversity in memory CD8+ cells. Cryopreserved cells partially lost CXCR3 expression, and fresh PBMCs were used in most assays.

For this clonotype: As yet, its antigen is unknown.

Germline V gives CDR1 SGHAT, CDR2 FQDESV (reference sequence). CDR3 length: 12 residues. 5' RACE with UMI labels generated the TRB cDNA libraries. TCRdb re-called the 5' RACE reads and shows each CDR3 protein once, DNA omitted. In all, the sample yields about 6,000 distinct CDR3 sequences. The genes are TRBV11-1 and TRBJ1-1. This clonotype originated in a human donor in good health. Some clones in this sample may be carry-over from other donors' samples. Sequenced input: naive CXCR3- CD8+ T cells from blood. Subset in this sample: CD45RO-CCR7+CD27+CD95- naive CD8+ T cells lacking CXCR3 (TNR3-). CDR3 region: CASSLFGTEAFF.